This entry describes one T cell receptor (beta chain). Its antigen is unknown. The data were taken from a study of human T cells and chemical hapten exposure. As for the study in general: Patch testing was performed with 0.01% DPC on the upper back, with reading at 6 days.

MiXCR was run by TCRdb on the RACE reads, yielding one entry per CDR3 protein. The sample consists of 350,000 to 450,000 distinct CDR3 sequences, around 5.5% of them appearing once. General observations from the study: Versus controls, expanded TCRs had significantly more large CDR3 similarity clusters.

Regarding time point: pre-sensitization, week 0. Treatment meaning: therapeutic diphenylcyclopropenone sensitization with weekly scalp DPC. Patches went on only after blood had been drawn each time. Total RNA was isolated from unfractionated whole blood. The germline CDR1 and CDR2 sequences are GTSNPN and SVGIG (reference sequence). Between the trimmed V and J ends, which lost 2 bases and 5 bases, there was a span of 19 bases. The CDR3 spans 16 residues. This clonotype was obtained from a woman in her fifties or sixties with alopecia areata. Some clones in this sample may be carry-over from other donors' samples. The chain couples TRBV30 to TRBJ1-5; D call uncertain. The material was whole blood, obtained in connection with sensitization to the hapten diphenylcyclopropenone (DPC). CDR3 nucleotide sequence: TGTGCCTGGAGTCCACCGGGTTCCGTTGGGGATCAGCCCCAGCATTTT. This sequence encodes CAWSPPGSVGDQPQHF.